Here is one TCR beta chain with its context. A much larger clone sits a single nucleotide away, making a read error possible. The entry originates in a study of regulatory T cells in long-lasting Graves disease. The CDR3 is 20 residues long. CDR1 is MRHNA and CDR2 is SNTAGT in the germline V gene. CDR3-region Arm-PCR and iRepertoire HTBI primers produced the TCR beta libraries. Per the authors' pipeline: Across the samples, identification revealed 55 to 75 TRBV and some 14 TRBJ segments. TCRdb redid the calling of the multiplex PCR reads with MiXCR, one entry per CDR3 protein. What appears here as the V and J calls and clone size reflects TCRdb's work, not the paper's. This table holds 350,000 to 450,000 distinct CDR3 sequences, roughly 20% found once. Indicated time point: persistent/refractory GD, antithyroid drugs over 5 years with positive TRAb. Extracted PBMC RNA gave rise to the TCR library.

This chain links TRBV6-4 with TRBJ2-7; 10 nucleotides align to TRBD2. Sequencing was performed on peripheral blood mononuclear cells (PBMCs), taken when the disease was refractory, from a patient treated with antithyroid drugs. The clonotype originates from a female donor with Graves disease. The CDR3 nucleotides are TGTGCCAGCAGTTCCGCGTCCTCCGGGACCAGGACTAGCGGCCTCTACGAGCGGTACTTC. Protein sequence: CASSSASSGTRTSGLYERYF.